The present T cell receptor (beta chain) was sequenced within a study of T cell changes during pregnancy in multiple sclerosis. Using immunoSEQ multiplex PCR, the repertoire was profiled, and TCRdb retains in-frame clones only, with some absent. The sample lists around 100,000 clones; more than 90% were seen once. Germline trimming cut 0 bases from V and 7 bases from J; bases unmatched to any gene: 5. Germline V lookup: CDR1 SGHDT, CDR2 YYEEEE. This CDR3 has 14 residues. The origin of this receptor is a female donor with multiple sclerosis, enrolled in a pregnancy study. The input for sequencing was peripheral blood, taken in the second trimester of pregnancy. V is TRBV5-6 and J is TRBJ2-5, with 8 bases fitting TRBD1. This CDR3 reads CASSLATGGRTQYF. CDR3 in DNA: TGTGCCAGCAGCTTGGCCACAGGGGGAAGGACCCAGTACTTC.